Shown below are 18 T cell receptor beta chains from a single sample sequenced in a study of blood T cells in healthy people across ages. A J-beta primer mix and a sample-barcoded 5' primer were used in a second PCR of roughly 7 to 12 cycles. TCRdb used MiXCR to reprocess the 5' RACE reads, holding one entry per CDR3 protein. The table records nearly 800,000 distinct CDR3 sequences, around 50% of them present only once. The source material was blood. These receptors all stem from a man aged 35-49 years in good health.

This clonotype was recorded many times. V and J are TRBV18 and TRBJ2-1, with 12 positions matching TRBD2. The germline V gene encodes CDR1 KGHSH and CDR2 LQKENI. V gave up 3 bases and J gave up 7 bases; unmatched junction bases: 7. The CDR3 has 16 amino acids. The CDR3 DNA reads as TGTGCCAGCTCACCCCCGACTAGCGGGGGCGGAAATGAGCAGTTCTTC. Translated, it gives CASSPPTSGGGNEQFF. The variable domain in full, with the rest retrieved from reference TRBV18 and TRBJ2-1, is NAGVMQNPRHLVRRRGQEARLRCSPMKGHSHVYWYRQLPEEGLKFMVYLQKENIIDESGMPKERFSAEFPKEGPSILRIQQVVRGDSAAYFCASSPPTSGGGNEQFFGPGTRLTVL.

The chain employs TRBV29-1 and TRBJ2-5; D might be TRBD1 or TRBD2, each matching 5 bases. V shed 3 bases and J shed 5 bases, with 13 bases lying between them. Germline V CDR1 and CDR2: SQVTM, ANQGSEA. The CDR3 totals 13 residues. The CDR3 DNA reads TGCAGCGTTGAGGTGAGGGGCAGGGAGACCCAGTACTTC. This encodes CSVEVRGRETQYF.

With regard to this clonotype: At one end, the junction sequence differs from germline, possibly due to a read error. This CDR3 reads CVSTGGNGANVLTF. The CDR3 DNA follows: TGTGTCAGCACGGGGGGAAATGGGGCCAACGTCCTGACTTTC. This chain connects TRBV2 to TRBJ2-6, with TRBD2 matching over 7 bases. CDR3 length equals 14 residues. Germline-derived CDR1 and CDR2 are SNHLY and FYNNEI.

This clonotype was detected once. The rearrangement uses TRBV9 and TRBJ1-2; TRBD1 might be the D (5 bases). CDR1 is SGDLS, CDR2 YYNGEE, per germline. The V and J ends lost 0 bases and 2 bases respectively, with 8 bases between them. The length of the CDR3 is 14 residues. The DNA for the CDR3 is TGTGCCAGCAGCGTAGCGACAGAGAACTATGGCTACACCTTC. This codes for CASSVATENYGYTF.

This sequence joins TRBV7-2 and TRBJ1-5, with D possibly TRBD1 on 6 matching bases. There are 16 residues in the CDR3. Trimming removed 1 base from V and 4 bases from J, with 14 bases in between. Germline CDR1 SGHTA, CDR2 FQGNSA. The CDR3 DNA is TGTGCCAGCAGCTTAGACGGGGGGGCGCGGAATCAGCCCCAGCATTTT. Translated: CASSLDGGARNQPQHF. Variable domain in full (rest from reference TRBV7-2 and TRBJ1-5): GAGVSQSPSNKVTEKGKDVELRCDPISGHTALYWYRQSLGQGLEFLIYFQGNSAPDKSGLPSDRFSAERTGGSVSTLTIQRTQQEDSAVYLCASSLDGGARNQPQHFGDGTRLSIL.

This chain uses TRBV14 with TRBJ2-1; 8 bases are a match to TRBD2. CDR3 size: 16 residues. Germline assignment: CDR1 SGHDN and CDR2 FVKESK. J lost 6 bases, V lost 3 bases, and 10 bases had no gene match. The CDR3 DNA reads as TGTGCCAGCAGCCAGCATAGCGGGAACGAGGCCAATGAGCAGTTCTTC. It codes for CASSQHSGNEANEQFF.

V usage is TRBV6-2 or TRBV6-3 and J usage is TRBJ2-4; 9 bases fit TRBD2. The J call is uncertain, as TRBJ2-7 better fits the DNA end. The CDR3 has 23 residues. Germline V CDR1 and CDR2: MNHEY, SVGEGT. CDR3 coding DNA: TGTGCCAGCCTCAGATATAAAATTCAAAAGGGCGCCAGTGGCGGGAGGGGAACCTACGAGCAGTACTTC. This codes for CASLRYKIQKGASGGRGTYEQYF.

The J gene is TRBJ2-3, the V gene TRBV6-2 or TRBV6-3, with D unclear. This CDR3 has 15 amino acids. CDR1 and CDR2 from the germline V gene are MNHEY and SVGEGT. V was trimmed by 5 bases and J by 4 bases, leaving 16 bases between them. The CDR3 is CASSPTRIRPDTQYF. The CDR3 coding sequence is TGTGCCAGCAGTCCCACCCGGATCCGTCCAGATACGCAGTATTTT.

The chain uses TRBV19 and TRBJ1-2, with TRBD1 identical over 8 bases. CDR1 is LNHDA and CDR2 is SQIVND in the germline V gene (reference sequence). The trim removed 4 bases at V and 4 bases at J, leaving 8 bases unmatched. This CDR3 is 15 amino acids long. The CDR3 DNA follows: TGTGCCAGTAGTAACGAAGGACAGGGAACCTATGGCTACACCTTC. It codes for CASSNEGQGTYGYTF.

The chain is built from TRBV27 and TRBJ2-2, with D possibly matching TRBD1 (6 bases). The V gene lost 10 bases and the J gene lost 8 bases, with 14 bases spanning the gap. There are 12 residues in the CDR3. From germline, CDR1 is MNHEY and CDR2 SMNVEV (reference sequence). This chain's CDR3 is CATRNRVGELFF. In nucleotides, the CDR3 is TGTGCCACCCGAAACAGGGTTGGGGAGCTGTTTTTT.

The gene calls are TRBV20-1 and TRBJ2-3; D unclear. Trimming removed 1 base at V and 6 bases at J, with 11 bases between. The CDR3 covers 13 residues. CDR1 is DFQATT, CDR2 SNEGSKA, per germline (reference sequence). CDR3 DNA: TGCAGTGCTAGAGGCCAGGAGTGGGATACGCAGTATTTT. Amino acid sequence: CSARGQEWDTQYF.

The gene calls are TRBV7-9 and TRBJ2-3; D not certain. The germline V gene has CDR1 SEHNR and CDR2 FQNEAQ (reference sequence). This CDR3 comprises 13 residues. The V gene lost 1 base and the J gene lost 8 bases, with 10 bases spanning the gap. The CDR3, as DNA: TGTGCCAGCAGCTTAGTTTTTGGTGGTACGCAGTATTTT. It yields the protein CASSLVFGGTQYF. The full variable domain, its missing parts supplied by reference TRBV7-9 and TRBJ2-3, is DTGVSQNPRHKITKRGQNVTFRCDPISEHNRLYWYRQTLGQGPEFLTYFQNEAQLEKSRLLSDRFSAERPKGSFSTLEIQRTEQGDSAMYLCASSLVFGGTQYFGPGTRLTVL.

The gene calls are TRBV20-1 and TRBJ2-1; D is possibly TRBD1 or TRBD2 (7 bases each). V lost 5 bases and J lost 4, with 18 bases in between. The V gene's germline CDR1 is DFQATT and CDR2 SNEGSKA (reference sequence). The CDR3 runs 15 residues. The CDR3 region is CSAPPPGGVYNEQFF. The CDR3, as DNA: TGCAGTGCTCCACCACCAGGGGGGGTTTACAATGAGCAGTTCTTC.

The chain employs TRBV29-1 and TRBJ1-4, with a weak D call TRBD1 (6 bases). The CDR3 covers 13 residues. From germline, CDR1 is SQVTM and CDR2 ANQGSEA. Between the trimmed V and J ends, which lost 7 bases and 8 bases, there was a span of 17 bases. CDR3 residues: CSAGGAGREKLFF. Written as DNA, the CDR3 is TGCAGCGCCGGGGGGGCAGGCCGAGAAAAACTGTTTTTT.

The rearrangement uses TRBV6-1 and TRBJ2-6, with 7 bases lining up with TRBD1. Germline V gives CDR1 MNHNS, CDR2 SASEGT. The CDR3 totals 13 residues. V trimming: 5 bases; J trimming: 18 bases; junction bases outside the gene matches: 13. The CDR3 DNA reads TGTGCCAGCAGTCTTCATGACCGGGACAGACGGACTTTC. It translates to CASSLHDRDRRTF.

The chain joins TRBV29-1 to TRBJ2-5; D is ambiguous. The germline V and J ends were trimmed by 6 bases and 4 bases, with 15 bases remaining between them. The CDR3 loop spans 13 amino acids. The germline gives CDR1 SQVTM, CDR2 ANQGSEA. The CDR3 coding sequence is TGCAGCGTATGGGCAATAGGGCGAGAGACCCAGTACTTC. Translation: CSVWAIGRETQYF. Variable domain in full (rest from reference TRBV29-1 and TRBJ2-5): SAVISQKPSRDICQRGTSLTIQCQVDSQVTMMFWYRQQPGQSLTLIATANQGSEATYESGFVIDKFPISRPNLTFSTLTVSNMSPEDSSIYLCSVWAIGRETQYFGPGTRLLVL.

This clonotype was observed once. The rearrangement uses TRBV6-2 or TRBV6-3 and TRBJ2-3, with TRBD2 matching over 8 bases. In germline, CDR1 is MNHEY, CDR2 SVGEGT. The CDR3 runs to 15 residues. V lost 7 bases, J lost 0 bases, and 6 bases stayed unmatched. CDR3 DNA sequence: TGTGCCAGCACCCAAGCGGGAGTTAGCACAGATACGCAGTATTTT. This gives the protein CASTQAGVSTDTQYF.

This chain joins TRBV20-1 and TRBJ2-3, with 8 bases fitting TRBD2. CDR1 is DFQATT, CDR2 SNEGSKA, per germline (reference sequence). The CDR3 extends over 21 amino acids. V was clipped by 0 bases and J by 1 base; unmatched bases: 21. CDR3 loop: CSARDPYKQAGAPTGTDTQYF. The CDR3 DNA reads as TGCAGTGCTAGAGATCCCTACAAGCAAGCGGGGGCCCCTACAGGCACAGATACGCAGTATTTT.